Below are 4 T cell receptor beta chains sequenced from a single sample in a study of T-cell reconstitution after alpha-beta-depleted transplantation in children. Preparation of the TCRbeta library involved a method that used unique molecular identifiers. One entry per CDR3 protein, called by TCRdb with MiXCR from the PCR reads. The sample has a few hundred thousand distinct CDR3 sequences, around two fifths seen once. The sample here was PBMCs, taken before TCRalphabeta/CD19-depleted stem cell transplant. The receptors shown here come from a girl aged 2 to 9 with aplastic anemia, due to receive a stem cell transplant.

The J gene is TRBJ2-4, the V gene TRBV20-1; TRBD2 agrees at 9 bases. J gave up 3 bases and V 0 bases, and 6 bases lay outside the gene matches. Germline CDR1 DFQATT, CDR2 SNEGSKA (reference sequence). The CDR3 is 16 residues long. CDR3 residues: CSARDPSGGNKNIQYF. DNA of the CDR3: TGCAGTGCTAGAGATCCAAGCGGGGGGAACAAAAACATTCAGTACTTC.

This chain uses TRBV28 with TRBJ2-7; TRBD1 matches 8 bases. CDR3 length: 15 amino acids. With V trimmed by 5 bases and J by 4 bases, 10 bases remained unmatched. The germline CDR1 and CDR2 sequences are MDHEN and SYDVKM. The CDR3, as DNA: TGTGCCAGCAGTCACCAGGGGGCCGGATGGTACGAGCAGTACTTC. Protein sequence: CASSHQGAGWYEQYF.

The chain employs TRBV15 and TRBJ2-5; weak D call: TRBD2 (6 bases). Germline CDR1 reads LNHNV; CDR2 reads YYDKDF (reference sequence). This CDR3 has 13 residues. V lost 7 bases, J lost 1 base, and 10 bases lay in between. The CDR3 loop is CATTGDSQETQYF. As DNA, the CDR3 is TGTGCCACCACCGGGGACTCCCAAGAGACCCAGTACTTC. The variable domain in full, completed from reference TRBV15 and TRBJ2-5, reads DAMVIQNPRYQVTQFGKPVTLSCSQTLNHNVMYWYQQKSSQAPKLLFHYYDKDFNNEADTPDNFQSRRPNTSFCFLDIRSPGLGDTAMYLCATTGDSQETQYFGPGTRLLVL.

The V gene is TRBV6-1, the J gene TRBJ2-2, with D perhaps TRBD2 (6 bases). The CDR3 has 14 residues. V gave up 8 bases and J gave up 0 bases, with 10 bases separating them. CDR1 is MNHNS, CDR2 SASEGT, per germline. CDR3 protein: CASGRGPNTGELFF. CDR3 nucleotide sequence: TGTGCCAGCGGGCGGGGCCCGAACACCGGGGAGCTGTTTTTT.